One and the same sample provided the 20 T cell receptor beta chains below, sequenced in a study of blood T cells in healthy people across ages. A sample-barcoded 5' primer and a J-beta primer mix were used in a second PCR of about 6 to 12 cycles. TCRdb re-derived calls from the 5' RACE reads in MiXCR, one entry per CDR3 protein. The sample yields about 780,000 distinct CDR3 sequences, about 59% seen once. Sequenced input: blood. The receptor source for this set is a man aged 25 to 45 in good health.

The chain uses TRBV4-1 and TRBJ2-5, with 8 bases fitting TRBD2. The V gene end was trimmed by 3 bases and the J gene end by 0 bases; junction bases not matched to a gene: 3. Germline CDR1 and CDR2: MGHRA and YSYEKL. CDR3 length equals 15 residues. In nucleotides, the CDR3 is TGCGCCAGCAGCCATAGCGGGGACTACCAAGAGACCCAGTACTTC. Its translation is CASSHSGDYQETQYF.

The chain is built from TRBV6-5 and TRBJ1-1; D might be TRBD1 (6 bases). Trimming cost V 7 bases and J 4 bases, with 16 bases left between them. Germline values: CDR1 MNHEY, CDR2 SVGAGI. This CDR3 has 14 amino acids. DNA for the CDR3: TGTGCCAGCAAACTGGAGGGGGTAGGCACTGAAGCTTTCTTT. Protein: CASKLEGVGTEAFF.

The chain recombines TRBV30 with TRBJ2-7; 7 nucleotides match TRBD1. The CDR3 consists of 13 residues. CDR1 and CDR2 from the germline V gene are GTSNPN and SVGIG (reference sequence). V dropped 5 bases and J dropped 3; count of bases not matched to a gene: 7. The CDR3 reads CAWGRDRHYEQYF. The CDR3 DNA sequence: TGTGCCTGGGGCCGGGACAGACACTACGAGCAGTACTTC.

The V gene is TRBV19, the J gene TRBJ1-5; D is perhaps TRBD1 (5 bases). The CDR3 is 12 amino acids. V was shortened by 1 base and J by 8 bases, with 6 bases between the two germline ends. The germline gives CDR1 LNHDA, CDR2 SQIVND (reference sequence). The DNA of the CDR3 is TGTGCCAGTAGTATAGGGGGGAAGCCCCAGCATTTT. Translating it yields CASSIGGKPQHF.

The chain couples TRBV27 to TRBJ1-6; no clear D. V was cut by 6 bases and J by 8 bases, with 8 bases left in between. This CDR3 is built from 12 residues. From germline, CDR1 is MNHEY and CDR2 SMNVEV (reference sequence). Here the CDR3 reads CASRDSDSPLHF. The DNA for the CDR3 is TGTGCCAGCAGGGACTCCGATTCACCCCTCCACTTT.

The CDR3 sequence: CASSWTSWETQYF. In DNA form, the CDR3 reads TGTGCCAGCAGTTGGACTAGCTGGGAGACCCAGTACTTC. The rearrangement joins TRBV28 to TRBJ2-7, with 8 bases lining up with TRBD2. The J call is doubtful: the DNA matches TRBJ2-5 better. The CDR3 extends over 13 amino acids. Germline CDR1 is MDHEN and CDR2 is SYDVKM.

The chain couples TRBV6-1 to TRBJ2-7, with D perhaps given as TRBD1 or TRBD2 (5 bases each). Germline CDR1 MNHNS, CDR2 SASEGT. V gave up 10 bases and J gave up 3 bases, with 16 bases separating them. This CDR3 region has 13 residues. This chain's CDR3 is CATGTATHYEQYF. The DNA for the CDR3 is TGTGCCACCGGGACGGCAACACACTACGAGCAGTACTTC.

The chain joins TRBV5-1 to TRBJ2-3; no reliable D call. Germline V CDR1 and CDR2: SGHRS, YFSETQ. The CDR3 spans 17 residues. Trimming stripped 0 bases from V and 2 bases from J, with 16 bases between. The CDR3 coding sequence is TGCGCCAGCAGCTTGGGGTCTACCCTGCAAGACACAGATACGCAGTATTTT. Amino acid sequence: CASSLGSTLQDTDTQYF.

This clonotype has only a few counts. The chain employs TRBV3-1 and TRBJ1-1, with D hard to call. Trimming removed 1 base from V and 2 bases from J, with 11 bases in between. Germline CDR1 LGHDT, CDR2 YNNKEL (reference sequence). The CDR3 is 15 residues long. The CDR3, as DNA: TGTGCCAGCAGCCAAGGGTATCAAATAAACACTGAAGCTTTCTTT. Its translation is CASSQGYQINTEAFF.

This clonotype appeared a few times. The V call is TRBV7-2, the J call TRBJ1-1; no clear D gene. The CDR3 has 13 residues. V was trimmed by 5 bases and J by 4 bases, leaving 11 bases between them. Germline CDR1 is SGHTA and CDR2 is FQGNSA. The CDR3 sequence: CASSPGGPTEAFF. The DNA of the CDR3 is TGTGCCAGCAGCCCCGGTGGGCCCACTGAAGCTTTCTTT.

A few counts support this clonotype. V is TRBV4-3 and J is TRBJ2-3; 8 bases agree with TRBD1. The CDR3 has 18 residues. Germline CDR1 reads LGHNA; CDR2 reads YSLEER. Trimming cost V 0 bases and J 5 bases; bases outside gene matches: 13. CDR3 protein: CASSQDTRGRGYVDTQYF. CDR3 sequence (DNA): TGCGCCAGCAGCCAAGATACCAGGGGGCGCGGTTATGTAGATACGCAGTATTTT.

This chain joins TRBV29-1 and TRBJ2-7; the match to TRBD1 covers 8 bases. Germline trimming cut 4 bases from V and 4 bases from J; bases unmatched to any gene: 6. The CDR3 covers 13 residues. Per the germline V gene, CDR1 is SQVTM and CDR2 is ANQGSEA. The CDR3 reads CSVGPGTGYEQYF. Here the CDR3 DNA reads TGCAGCGTTGGCCCCGGGACAGGTTACGAGCAGTACTTC.

V gene TRBV9 combines with J gene TRBJ2-5; D possibly corresponds to TRBD2 (6 bases). The J call may be incorrect, as the DNA end agrees better with TRBJ2-7. Germline assignment: CDR1 SGDLS and CDR2 YYNGEE. The CDR3 spans 15 residues. The CDR3 DNA sequence: TGTGCCAGCAGCGGACTAGTGGGGGAGGACTACGAGCAGTACTTC. Its protein product is CASSGLVGEDYEQYF.

This chain uses TRBV25-1 with TRBJ2-7; D not certain. The DNA end is a closer match to TRBJ2-5, so the J assignment may be wrong. Germline V gene data show CDR1 as MGHDK and CDR2 as SYGVNS. This CDR3 region has 15 residues. The CDR3 region is CASTKNWGSGETQYF. DNA for the CDR3: TGTGCCAGCACCAAAAACTGGGGTAGTGGCGAGACCCAGTACTTC.

This rearrangement joins TRBV5-4 to TRBJ2-5, with D possibly TRBD2 on 5 matching bases. This CDR3 region has 14 residues. Germline V gene lookup returns CDR1 SGHNT and CDR2 YYREEE (reference sequence). V was shortened by 6 bases and J by 2 bases, with 14 bases between the two germline ends. CDR3: CASTTSGNQETQYF. In nucleotides, the CDR3 is TGTGCCAGCACCACCTCCGGGAATCAAGAGACCCAGTACTTC.

The chain uses TRBV25-1 and TRBJ2-1, with unresolved D. CDR3 size: 14 residues. Trimming removed 5 bases at V and 8 bases at J, with 16 bases between. Germline-derived CDR1 and CDR2 are MGHDK and SYGVNS. CDR3 region: CASSSGPVGYEQFF. The DNA of the CDR3 is TGTGCCAGCAGTTCTGGACCGGTTGGGTATGAGCAGTTCTTC. Drawing the rest from reference TRBV25-1 and TRBJ2-1, the complete variable domain is EADIYQTPRYLVIGTGKKITLECSQTMGHDKMYWYQQDPGMELHLIHYSYGVNSTEKGDLSSESTVSRIRTEHFPLTLESARPSHTSQYLCASSSGPVGYEQFFGPGTRLTVL.

The rearrangement links TRBV20-1 to TRBJ1-6; the D is unclear. Trimming removed 1 base from V and 10 bases from J, with 11 bases in between. Germline V CDR1 and CDR2: DFQATT, SNEGSKA (reference sequence). This CDR3 has 13 residues. DNA for the CDR3: TGCAGTGCTAGAGTAGGGATTGGCTCACCCCTCCACTTT. It translates to CSARVGIGSPLHF.

The chain combines TRBV30 with TRBJ2-5; D unresolved. With 8 bases removed from V and 4 bases from J, the gap between germline ends came to 14 bases. The CDR3 sequence is 12 residues long. Germline CDR1 and CDR2: GTSNPN and SVGIG (reference sequence). CDR3 coding DNA: TGTGCCGGTCGAACCGCACCAGAGACCCAGTACTTC. Its protein is CAGRTAPETQYF.

The J gene is TRBJ1-1, the V gene TRBV7-2, with 7 bases identical to TRBD1. The germline V gene has CDR1 SGHTA and CDR2 FQGNSA. Germline trimming cut 10 bases from V and 6 bases from J; bases unmatched to any gene: 17. This CDR3 spans 15 amino acids. CDR3 bases: TGTGCCATCATCTGGGGAGTAAGGGGGCCCCCTGAAGCTTTCTTT. It yields the protein CAIIWGVRGPPEAFF.

V usage is TRBV24-1 and J usage is TRBJ2-1, with 13 bases lining up with TRBD2. Looked up from germline, CDR1 is KGHDR and CDR2 is SFDVKD. Germline trimming cut 4 bases from V and 5 bases from J; bases unmatched to any gene: 7. There are 17 residues in the CDR3. The CDR3: CATSERLAGGTHNEQFF. The CDR3 nucleotides are TGTGCCACCAGTGAGAGACTAGCGGGGGGTACCCACAATGAGCAGTTCTTC.